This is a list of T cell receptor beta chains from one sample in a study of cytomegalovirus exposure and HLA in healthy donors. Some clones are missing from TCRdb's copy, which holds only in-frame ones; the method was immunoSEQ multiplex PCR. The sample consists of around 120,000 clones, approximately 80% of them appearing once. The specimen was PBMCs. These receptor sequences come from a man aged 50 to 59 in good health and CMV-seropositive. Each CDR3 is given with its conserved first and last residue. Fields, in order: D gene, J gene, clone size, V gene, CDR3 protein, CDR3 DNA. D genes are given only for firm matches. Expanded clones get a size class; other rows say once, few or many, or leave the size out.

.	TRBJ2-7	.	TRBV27	CASSPLRTAYEQYF	TGTGCCAGCAGTCCCCTGCGGACAGCCTACGAGCAGTACTTC
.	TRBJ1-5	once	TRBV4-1	CASSPQGNQPQHF	TGCGCCAGCAGCCCCCAGGGCAACCAGCCCCAGCATTTT
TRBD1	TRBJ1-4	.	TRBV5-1	CASSSWTGANEKLFF	TGCGCGAGCAGCTCCTGGACAGGGGCGAATGAAAAACTGTTTTTT
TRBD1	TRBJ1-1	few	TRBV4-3	CASSRQGAGNTEAFF	TGCGCCAGCAGCCGACAGGGGGCCGGGAACACTGAAGCTTTCTTT
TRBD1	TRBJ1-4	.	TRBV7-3	CASSPGSGTGGEKLFF	TGTGCCAGCAGCCCCGGGTCAGGGACAGGGGGTGAAAAACTGTTTTTT
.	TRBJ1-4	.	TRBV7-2	CASSLTRVAGIGINEKLFF	TGTGCCAGCAGCTTAACGCGGGTTGCGGGAATAGGGATTAATGAAAAACTGTTTTTT
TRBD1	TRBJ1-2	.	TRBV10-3	CAIREGQGANYGYTF	TGTGCCATCAGGGAGGGACAGGGAGCTAACTATGGCTACACCTTC
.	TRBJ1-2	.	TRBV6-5	CASSETVGGYGYTF	TGTGCCAGCAGCGAGACAGTGGGCGGCTATGGCTACACCTTC
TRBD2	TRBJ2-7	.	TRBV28	CASSFRGRGHEQYF	TGTGCCAGCAGTTTCCGCGGGAGGGGGCACGAGCAGTACTTC
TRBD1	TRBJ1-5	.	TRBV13	CASSRTGSNQPQHF	TGTGCCAGCAGCCGGACAGGTAGCAATCAGCCCCAGCATTTT
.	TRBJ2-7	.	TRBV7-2	CASSLGGQSYEQYF	TGTGCCAGCAGCTTAGGTGGACAATCCTACGAGCAGTACTTC
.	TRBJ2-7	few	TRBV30	CAWSQGTATYEQYF	TGTGCCTGGAGTCAGGGGACGGCTACTTACGAGCAGTACTTC
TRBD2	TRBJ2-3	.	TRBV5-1	CASSLPGLAGGDTQYF	TGCGCCAGCAGCCTCCCGGGACTAGCGGGGGGAGATACGCAGTATTTT
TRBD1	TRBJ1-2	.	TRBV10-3	CAITGQATNYGYTF	TGTGCCATCACGGGACAGGCGACTAACTATGGCTACACCTTC
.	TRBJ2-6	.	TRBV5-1	CASSPDILSGANVLTF	TGCGCCAGCAGCCCGGACATACTCTCTGGGGCCAACGTCCTGACTTTC
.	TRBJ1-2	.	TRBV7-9	CASSFDGGGDGYTF	TGTGCCAGCAGCTTCGACGGGGGTGGAGATGGCTACACCTTC
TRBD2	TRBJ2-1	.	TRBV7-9	CASTGTSGAYNEQFF	TGTGCCAGCACCGGGACTAGCGGGGCCTACAATGAGCAGTTCTTC
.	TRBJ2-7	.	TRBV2	CASSGIKGGGYEQYF	TGTGCCAGCAGTGGTATAAAGGGAGGGGGTTACGAGCAGTACTTC
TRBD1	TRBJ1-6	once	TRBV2	CASRLDRGNNSPLHF	TGTGCCAGCAGGCTGGACAGGGGGAATAATTCACCCCTCCACTTT
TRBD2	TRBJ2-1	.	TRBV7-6	CASRNPYAGGSYNEQFF	TGTGCCAGCAGAAACCCCTACGCGGGGGGGTCCTACAATGAGCAGTTCTTC
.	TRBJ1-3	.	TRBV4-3	CASSQDPPQSSGNTIYF	TGCGCCAGCAGCCAAGATCCGCCACAGAGCTCTGGAAACACCATATATTTT
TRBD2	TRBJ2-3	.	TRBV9	CASSVASTSGRASLSTDTQYF	TGTGCCAGCAGCGTAGCATCAACTAGCGGGAGGGCCAGTTTGAGCACAGATACGCAGTATTTT
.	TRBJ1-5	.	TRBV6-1	CASSTVGGSNQPQHF	TGTGCCAGCAGCACAGTGGGGGGTAGCAATCAGCCCCAGCATTTT
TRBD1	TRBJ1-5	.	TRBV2	CASSESYLGQGYAQPQHF	TGTGCCAGCAGTGAATCTTATTTGGGACAGGGGTACGCTCAGCCCCAGCATTTT
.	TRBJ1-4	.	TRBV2	CASHRDQKLFF	TGTGCCAGTCACAGGGATCAAAAACTGTTTTTT
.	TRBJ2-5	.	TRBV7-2	CASSQVGGLRGETQYF	TGTGCCAGCAGCCAAGTAGGGGGACTACGGGGAGAGACCCAGTACTTC
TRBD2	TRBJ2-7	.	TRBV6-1	CASSPGRTSSYEQYF	TGTGCCAGCAGTCCCGGGAGGACATCCTCCTACGAGCAGTACTTC
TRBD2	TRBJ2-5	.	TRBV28	CASKRPAGEQETQYF	TGTGCCAGCAAACGCCCAGCGGGGGAGCAAGAGACCCAGTACTTC
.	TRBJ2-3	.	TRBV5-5	CASSFIGGQTDTQYF	TGTGCCAGCAGCTTTATAGGAGGCCAAACAGATACGCAGTATTTT
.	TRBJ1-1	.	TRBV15	CATSLTRYTEAFF	TGTGCCACCAGTCTGACACGATACACTGAAGCTTTCTTT
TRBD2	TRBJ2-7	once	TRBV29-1	CSVEKGLAGSSYEQYF	TGCAGCGTTGAGAAGGGGCTAGCGGGCAGCTCCTACGAGCAGTACTTC
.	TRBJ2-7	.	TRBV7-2	CASSLATASYSYEQYF	TGTGCCAGCAGCTTAGCTACGGCTAGCTACTCCTACGAGCAGTACTTC
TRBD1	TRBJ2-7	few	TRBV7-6	CASSFEQGVYEQYF	TGTGCCAGCAGCTTCGAACAGGGGGTGTACGAGCAGTACTTC
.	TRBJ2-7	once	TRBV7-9	CASSLEMGPQYF	TGTGCCAGCAGCTTAGAAATGGGCCCCCAGTACTTC
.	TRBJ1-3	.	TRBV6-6	CASRYREDTIYF	TGTGCCAGCAGGTACAGGGAGGACACCATATATTTT
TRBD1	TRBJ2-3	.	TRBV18	CASSRLPLTGADTDTQYF	TGTGCCAGCTCACGACTACCCCTGACAGGGGCCGACACAGATACGCAGTATTTT
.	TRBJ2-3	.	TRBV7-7	CASSSTGASTDTQYF	TGTGCCAGCAGCTCGACAGGTGCTAGCACAGATACGCAGTATTTT
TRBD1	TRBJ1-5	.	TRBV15	CATSRAQGDQPQHF	TGTGCCACCAGCAGAGCACAGGGGGATCAGCCCCAGCATTTT
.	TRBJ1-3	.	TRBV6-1	CASSMGQSGNTIYF	TGTGCCAGCAGTATGGGCCAATCTGGAAACACCATATATTTT
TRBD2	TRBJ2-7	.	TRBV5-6	CASSLGTSGYEQYF	TGTGCCAGCAGCTTGGGGACTAGCGGCTACGAGCAGTACTTC
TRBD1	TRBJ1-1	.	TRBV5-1	CASSRQQGVNTEAFF	TGCGCCAGCAGCAGACAACAGGGGGTTAACACTGAAGCTTTCTTT
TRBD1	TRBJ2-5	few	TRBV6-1	CASSRDRGETQYF	TGTGCCAGCAGCCGGGACAGGGGAGAGACCCAGTACTTC